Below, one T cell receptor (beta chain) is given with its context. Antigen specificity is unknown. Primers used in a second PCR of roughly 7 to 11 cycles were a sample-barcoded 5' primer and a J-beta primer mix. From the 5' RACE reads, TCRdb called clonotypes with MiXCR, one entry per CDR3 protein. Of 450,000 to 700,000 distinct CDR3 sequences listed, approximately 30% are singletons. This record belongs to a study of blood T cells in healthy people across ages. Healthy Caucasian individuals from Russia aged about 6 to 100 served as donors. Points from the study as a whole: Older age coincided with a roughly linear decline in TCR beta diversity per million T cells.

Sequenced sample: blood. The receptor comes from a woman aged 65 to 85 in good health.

Written as DNA, the CDR3 is TGTGCCAGCAGCTTAGGCCGGGTAGCAGCTTTCTTT. Translation gives CASSLGRVAAFF. The chain employs TRBV7-2 and TRBJ1-1; D uncertain. This CDR3 spans 12 amino acids. Per the germline V gene, CDR1 is SGHTA and CDR2 is FQGNSA. V lost 1 base and J lost 10, with 10 bases in between.